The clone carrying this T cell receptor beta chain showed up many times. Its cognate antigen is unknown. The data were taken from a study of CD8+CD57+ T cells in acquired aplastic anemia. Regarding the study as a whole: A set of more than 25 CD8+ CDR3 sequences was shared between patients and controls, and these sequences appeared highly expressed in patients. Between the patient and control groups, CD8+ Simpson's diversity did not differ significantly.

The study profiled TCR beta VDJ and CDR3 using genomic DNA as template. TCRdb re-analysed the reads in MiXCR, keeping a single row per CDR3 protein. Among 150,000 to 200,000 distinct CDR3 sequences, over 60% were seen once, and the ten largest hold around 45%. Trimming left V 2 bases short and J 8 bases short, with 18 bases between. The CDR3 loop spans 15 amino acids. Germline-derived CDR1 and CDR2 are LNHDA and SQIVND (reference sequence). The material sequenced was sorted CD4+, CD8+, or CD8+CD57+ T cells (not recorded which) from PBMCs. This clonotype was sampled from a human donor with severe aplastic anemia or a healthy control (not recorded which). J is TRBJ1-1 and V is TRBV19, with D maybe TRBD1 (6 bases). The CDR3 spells CASSILRGGVGEAFF. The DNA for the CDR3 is TGTGCCAGTAGTATACTTAGGGGGGGAGTGGGAGAAGCTTTCTTT. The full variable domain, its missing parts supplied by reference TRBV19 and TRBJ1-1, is DGGITQSPKYLFRKEGQNVTLSCEQNLNHDAMYWYRQDPGQGLRLIYYSQIVNDFQKGDIAEGYSVSREKKESFPLTVTSAQKNPTAFYLCASSILRGGVGEAFFGQGTRLTVV.